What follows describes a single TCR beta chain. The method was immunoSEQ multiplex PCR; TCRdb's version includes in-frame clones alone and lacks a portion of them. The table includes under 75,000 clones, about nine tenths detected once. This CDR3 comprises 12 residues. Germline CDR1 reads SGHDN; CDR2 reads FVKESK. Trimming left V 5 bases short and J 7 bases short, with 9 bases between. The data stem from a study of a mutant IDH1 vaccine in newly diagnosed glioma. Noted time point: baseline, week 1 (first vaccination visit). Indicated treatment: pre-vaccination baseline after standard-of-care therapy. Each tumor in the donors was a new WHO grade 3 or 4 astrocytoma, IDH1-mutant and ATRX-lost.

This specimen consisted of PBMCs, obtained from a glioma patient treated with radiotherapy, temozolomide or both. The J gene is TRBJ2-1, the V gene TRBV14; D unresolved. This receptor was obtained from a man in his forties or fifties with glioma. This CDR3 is CASSVSRNEQFF. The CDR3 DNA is TGTGCCAGCAGCGTAAGTCGGAATGAGCAGTTCTTC.